The clone carrying this T cell receptor beta chain was detected many times. This entry comes from a study of Graves' ophthalmopathy and Graves' hyperthyroidism. Ophthalmopathy donors showed moderate-to-severe activity, CAS ≥3, NOSPECS ≥4 and a duration under 3 months. The diagnosis was founded upon clinical symptoms, serum thyroxine, TRAb, thyroid ultrasound and orbital computed tomography. Beta-chain TCR CDR3 regions were amplified from RNA transcripts. RT-PCR with HTBI primers came first, then second-round multiplex PCR. TCRdb itself ran the multiplex PCR reads through MiXCR, one entry per CDR3 protein. The sample holds about 740,000 distinct CDR3 sequences; around 40% are singletons and the top ten take 44%. Germline values: CDR1 SNHLY, CDR2 FYNNEI. Between the trimmed V and J ends, which lost 3 bases and 2 bases, there was a span of 8 bases. The CDR3 is 14 amino acids.

The clonotype was recovered from an adult man with Graves' ophthalmopathy. The source material was peripheral blood. The chain is built from TRBV2 and TRBJ1-3, with a tentative D call TRBD1 (5 bases). The CDR3: CASSDMGAGNTIYF. The CDR3 DNA reads as TGTGCCAGCAGTGATATGGGGGCTGGAAACACCATATATTTT.